These 21 T cell receptor beta chains were all obtained from the same sample, sequenced in a study of T-cell memory formation after mild COVID-19. TCRdb reprocessed the 5' RACE reads via MiXCR and lists one record per CDR3 protein. The sample lists approximately 400,000 distinct CDR3 sequences, 24% occurring once. Sequenced: PBMCs or a T cell subset sorted from them (not recorded which). Receptor source: an adult woman who had mild COVID-19 (a few samples of this study predate the infection). Cell type and time point are not known.

This rearrangement joins TRBV9 to TRBJ1-2, with D uncertain. From germline, CDR1 is SGDLS and CDR2 YYNGEE. The CDR3 spans 17 residues. Trimming removed 1 base from V and 4 bases from J, with 20 bases in between. In nucleotides, the CDR3 is TGTGCCAGCAGCGTATACCCAAACTCGCCAGGCGCCTATGGCTACACCTTC. It specifies CASSVYPNSPGAYGYTF.

The rearrangement links TRBV20-1 to TRBJ2-2; tentative D call: TRBD2 (6 bases). Trimming shortened V by 5 bases and J by 1 base, and 8 bases separated the two germline ends. The CDR3 has 13 amino acids. Germline CDR1 reads DFQATT; CDR2 reads SNEGSKA (reference sequence). This CDR3 reads CSAGGWNTGELFF. CDR3 coding DNA: TGCAGTGCTGGGGGGTGGAACACCGGGGAGCTGTTTTTT.

This clonotype was seen only a few times. The chain recombines TRBV12-3 or TRBV12-4 with TRBJ1-1; TRBD1 might be the D (5 bases). V was cut by 10 bases and J by 6 bases, with 18 bases left in between. The CDR3 is 13 amino acids. CDR3 DNA sequence: TGTGCCAACCCGGGGCAGGGAGGTTCTGAAGCTTTCTTT. Translation gives CANPGQGGSEAFF.

This chain links TRBV12-3 or TRBV12-4 with TRBJ2-7; D uncertain. Trimming removed 1 base at V and 3 bases at J, with 10 bases between. The CDR3 consists of 14 residues. The DNA for the CDR3 is TGTGCCAGCAGTTTAGACGACTCCTTCTACGAGCAGTACTTC. This codes for CASSLDDSFYEQYF.

CDR3 nucleotide sequence: TGCAGTGCTACACGGACAGCTCAAGAGACCCAGTACTTC. Its translation is CSATRTAQETQYF. This chain connects TRBV20-1 to TRBJ2-5, with a weak D call TRBD1 (6 bases). V gave up 4 bases and J gave up 2 bases, with 11 bases separating them. The length of the CDR3 is 13 residues. In germline, CDR1 is DFQATT, CDR2 SNEGSKA (reference sequence).

The chain has TRBV20-1 and TRBJ2-6; 10 bases line up with TRBD1. V gave up 0 bases and J gave up 2 bases; unmatched junction bases: 7. The germline V gene encodes CDR1 DFQATT and CDR2 SNEGSKA (reference sequence). This CDR3 is built from 18 residues. The CDR3 loop reads CSARDKRTGGAGANVLTF. The CDR3 nucleotides are TGCAGTGCTAGAGATAAGCGGACAGGGGGTGCTGGGGCCAACGTCCTGACTTTC.

This clonotype has just a few counts. The V gene is TRBV2, the J gene TRBJ2-7; 8 bases match TRBD1. This CDR3 region has 13 residues. Germline CDR1 SNHLY, CDR2 FYNNEI. Unmatched junction bases numbered 5, after V lost 7 bases and J lost 3 bases. The CDR3 coding sequence is TGTGCCAGCAACGCCAGGGGGCTCTACGAGCAGTACTTC. This codes for CASNARGLYEQYF.

V gene TRBV12-3 or TRBV12-4 combines with J gene TRBJ2-5; D is perhaps TRBD1 (5 bases). Trimming shortened V by 3 bases and J by 5 bases, and 16 bases separated the two germline ends. The CDR3 has 15 amino acids. The CDR3 DNA is TGTGCCAGCAGTTTTCGTCCAGGGATGGAGGAGACCCAGTACTTC. This gives the protein CASSFRPGMEETQYF.

The genes are TRBV11-2 and TRBJ2-6, with 7 bases aligning to TRBD2. With V trimmed by 5 bases and J by 0 bases, 10 bases remained unmatched. This CDR3 region has 18 residues. Germline CDR1 is SGHAT and CDR2 is FQNNGV. The CDR3 DNA follows: TGTGCCAGCAGCCCTCGGGGAGGGGTGGGCTCTGGGGCCAACGTCCTGACTTTC. It codes for CASSPRGGVGSGANVLTF.

This clonotype was detected only a few times. V usage is TRBV29-1 and J usage is TRBJ2-1, with 8 positions matching TRBD2. The V segment lost 4 bases and the J segment 15 bases; nucleotides outside the gene matches: 8. CDR3 length: 11 amino acids. Germline assignment: CDR1 SQVTM and CDR2 ANQGSEA. The CDR3, as DNA: TGCAGCGTTGTCCTAAGGACTAGCACGTTCTTC. It yields the protein CSVVLRTSTFF.

The V call is TRBV9, the J call TRBJ2-2, with a weak D call TRBD2 (6 bases). Trimming pared 0 bases from V and 5 bases from J, leaving 11 bases between. This CDR3 spans 15 amino acids. Looked up from germline, CDR1 is SGDLS and CDR2 is YYNGEE. The CDR3 reads CASSVVAGYTGELFF. CDR3 DNA: TGTGCCAGCAGCGTAGTCGCGGGATATACCGGGGAGCTGTTTTTT.

This clonotype was found a few times. The J gene is TRBJ2-3, the V gene TRBV18, with a possible D match to TRBD2 (6 bases). Trimming removed 0 bases from V and 6 bases from J, with 13 bases in between. Germline V CDR1 and CDR2: KGHSH, LQKENI. CDR3 length: 15 residues. Written as DNA, the CDR3 is TGTGCCAGCTCACCACCGGTGGGGGAGGTGGATACGCAGTATTTT. The encoded protein is CASSPPVGEVDTQYF. Based on the CDR3 plus reference TRBV18 and TRBJ2-3, the full variable domain is NAGVMQNPRHLVRRRGQEARLRCSPMKGHSHVYWYRQLPEEGLKFMVYLQKENIIDESGMPKERFSAEFPKEGPSILRIQQVVRGDSAAYFCASSPPVGEVDTQYFGPGTRLTVL.

This clonotype has a handful of counts. The rearrangement joins TRBV9 to TRBJ2-2; D is possibly TRBD1 (6 bases). There are 15 residues in the CDR3. From germline, CDR1 is SGDLS and CDR2 YYNGEE. Between the trimmed V and J ends, which lost 5 bases and 5 bases, there was a span of 16 bases. The CDR3 here is CASSETGFRTGELFF. As DNA, the CDR3 is TGTGCCAGCAGTGAAACAGGGTTTCGGACCGGGGAGCTGTTTTTT.

The chain is built from TRBV11-3 and TRBJ1-1; the D gene is possibly TRBD1 (6 bases). The CDR3 is 15 amino acids. Germline assignment: CDR1 SGHNT and CDR2 YENEEA. Trimming shortened V by 4 bases and J by 0 bases, and 12 bases separated the two germline ends. In DNA, the CDR3 is TGTGCCAGCAGCTCCTGGGGGACACTGAACACTGAAGCTTTCTTT. Its protein is CASSSWGTLNTEAFF. Full variable domain (outside the CDR3, taken from reference TRBV11-3 and TRBJ1-1): EAGVVQSPRYKIIEKKQPVAFWCNPISGHNTLYWYLQNLGQGPELLIRYENEEAVDDSQLPKDRFSAERLKGVDSTLKIQPAELGDSAVYLCASSSWGTLNTEAFFGQGTRLTVV.

V and J are TRBV11-2 and TRBJ2-7, with 9 bases matching TRBD1. The CDR3 length is 16 residues. CDR1 and CDR2 (germline): SGHAT, FQNNGV. Unmatched junction bases numbered 13, after V lost 4 bases and J lost 6 bases. CDR3: CASSSEPGTGYREQYF. CDR3 DNA: TGTGCCAGCAGCTCCGAGCCCGGGACAGGGTACCGCGAGCAGTACTTC.

This clonotype was counted a few times. CDR3 sequence reads: CASSVVAGIENTEAFF. CDR3 DNA sequence: TGTGCCAGCAGCGTAGTGGCCGGTATCGAGAACACTGAAGCTTTCTTT. The chain uses TRBV9 and TRBJ1-1; D remains unclear. CDR3 length: 16 amino acids. Trimming cost V 0 bases and J 1 base, with 13 bases left between them. Germline lookup yields CDR1 SGDLS and CDR2 YYNGEE.

This clonotype was detected a few times. The DNA for the CDR3 is TGTGCCAGCAGCCCCAAGGGACGGATCTCTGGAAACACCATATATTTT. Its translation is CASSPKGRISGNTIYF. V usage is TRBV12-3 or TRBV12-4 and J usage is TRBJ1-3; a possible D gene is TRBD1 (5 bases). The V gene lost 6 bases and the J gene lost 0 bases, with 15 bases spanning the gap. CDR3 length equals 16 residues.

This clonotype was seen only a few times. This chain joins TRBV20-1 and TRBJ2-4; 8 nucleotides agree with TRBD1. The CDR3 sequence is 15 residues long. With V trimmed by 1 base and J by 4 bases, 6 bases remained unmatched. The germline gives CDR1 DFQATT, CDR2 SNEGSKA (reference sequence). CDR3: CSARVTGEIKNIQYF. The CDR3, as DNA: TGCAGTGCTAGAGTGACAGGGGAAATTAAAAACATTCAGTACTTC.

The V and J genes are TRBV29-1 and TRBJ2-7, with D perhaps matching TRBD1 or TRBD2 (7 bases each). Germline V gives CDR1 SQVTM, CDR2 ANQGSEA. The CDR3 runs 15 residues. Trimming pared 4 bases from V and 9 bases from J, leaving 25 bases between. Here the CDR3 DNA reads TGCAGCGTTGGGGAAAGCGGGACAGAGCCCATCGGGCAGTACTTC. This translates into CSVGESGTEPIGQYF.

The rearrangement links TRBV5-1 to TRBJ2-7; 9 bases map to TRBD2. The CDR3 contains 14 residues. The germline CDR1 and CDR2 sequences are SGHRS and YFSETQ. V lost 6 bases, J lost 2 bases, and 6 bases stayed unmatched. CDR3 in amino acids: CASTSGTPPYEQYF. Here the CDR3 DNA reads TGCGCCAGCACTAGCGGGACCCCCCCCTACGAGCAGTACTTC.

This clonotype was seen only a few times. The V call is TRBV19, the J call TRBJ2-3, with TRBD2 as a possible D gene (5 bases). Germline assignment: CDR1 LNHDA and CDR2 SQIVND (reference sequence). This CDR3 spans 11 amino acids. The V end was cut by 7 bases, the J end by 6 bases, with 8 bases between. CDR3 sequence reads: CASIRGDTQYF. The CDR3 DNA reads as TGTGCCAGTATTCGGGGTGATACGCAGTATTTT.